This TCR beta chain was sequenced during a study of STAT5B mutations in CD4+ large granular lymphocyte leukemia. Profiled with immunoSEQ multiplex PCR; TCRdb holds only in-frame clones, not every one. The data show approximately 39,000 clones, with 85% seen just once and approximately 1.3% held by the top ten. The CDR3 sequence is 16 residues long. The V gene end was trimmed by 0 bases and the J gene end by 7 bases; junction bases not matched to a gene: 8. Per the germline V gene, CDR1 is SGHVS and CDR2 is FQNEAQ. V usage is TRBV7-8 and J usage is TRBJ1-2; 10 bases map to TRBD1. The receptor was derived from a human donor in good health. Sequencing was performed on CD4+ T cells from blood buffy coats. CDR3 coding DNA: TGTGCCAGCAGCTTAGCACCGGGACAGGGGATGGCTGGCTACACCTTC. Translation gives CASSLAPGQGMAGYTF.